The 14 T cell receptor beta chains reported below all come from one sample, sequenced in a study of T cells in Graves' hyperthyroidism and ophthalmopathy (dated 2019 in TCRdb). The protocol used for the library was multiplex PCR. Instrument on record: Illumina HiSeq 2000. The TCR beta CDR3 regions were amplified from RNA transcripts. The first round of RT-PCR for the TCR CDR3 was performed with the HTBI primer set and the Qiagen OneStep RT-PCR kit. The public reads were reprocessed in TCRdb via fastp at Q25 and MiXCR, keeping in-frame beta chains. Rows with a matching CDR3 protein are joined into one entry that keeps the most common DNA and genes. Counted in this sample were 600,000 to 750,000 distinct CDR3 sequences; about 18% of them appeared once. The top ten constitute 15% to 18% of the sample. The sample was blood. The receptors shown here come from a man aged 50 to 59 with Graves' hyperthyroidism.

The chain combines TRBV29-1 with TRBJ1-5, with a possible D match to TRBD1 (5 bases). The ends were cut back, 6 bases at V and 2 bases at J, with 11 bases in the middle. CDR1 SQVTM and CDR2 ANQGSEA come from the germline V gene. The CDR3 runs 13 residues. The CDR3: CSVAQGGNQPQHF. The CDR3 DNA sequence: TGCAGCGTAGCGCAGGGTGGCAATCAGCCCCAGCATTTT.

The rearrangement joins TRBV5-8 to TRBJ1-2, with 9 bases that match TRBD1. After removal of 5 bases from V and 7 bases from J, the junction contained 9 bases not matched to a gene. Germline CDR1 SGHTS, CDR2 YDEGEE. This CDR3 spans 14 amino acids. CDR3 coding DNA: TGTGCCAGCAGGTTCGACAGGGGGAGGAGTGGCTACACCTTC. As protein: CASRFDRGRSGYTF.

This clonotype was seen many times. V usage is TRBV28 and J usage is TRBJ1-1; the match to TRBD1 covers 7 bases. Germline trimming cut 5 bases from V and 0 bases from J; bases unmatched to any gene: 6. The CDR3 contains 15 residues. Germline-derived CDR1 and CDR2 are MDHEN and SYDVKM. DNA for the CDR3: TGTGCCAGCAGTGCCCCGACAGGGTTGAACACTGAAGCTTTCTTT. This encodes CASSAPTGLNTEAFF.

This clonotype has a count of ten or more. The genes are TRBV28 and TRBJ2-3, with a possible D match to TRBD1 (6 bases). Trimming removed 4 bases at V and 7 bases at J, with 30 bases between. In germline, CDR1 is MDHEN, CDR2 SYDVKM. CDR3 length: 19 residues. The CDR3 protein is CASSSPRSFRGSLPNTQYF. The CDR3 DNA sequence: TGTGCCAGCAGTTCCCCCCGAAGCTTCAGGGGTTCGCTGCCGAATACGCAGTATTTT. The full variable domain, with the rest looked up from reference TRBV28 and TRBJ2-3, is DVKVTQSSRYLVKRTGEKVFLECVQDMDHENMFWYRQDPGLGLRLIYFSYDVKMKEKGDIPEGYSVSREKKERFSLILESASTNQTSMYLCASSSPRSFRGSLPNTQYFGPGTRLTVL.

The gene calls are TRBV7-6 and TRBJ1-1, with D tentatively TRBD1 (6 bases). The CDR3 is 15 amino acids. Per germline, CDR1 SGHVS and CDR2 FNYEAQ. Trimming shortened V by 3 bases and J by 0 bases, and 11 bases separated the two germline ends. The CDR3, as DNA: TGTGCCAGCAGCTTCCCGGAGGGGGTGAACACTGAAGCTTTCTTT. The encoded protein is CASSFPEGVNTEAFF.

This clonotype has at least ten counts. The chain is built from TRBV29-1 and TRBJ2-1; D possibly corresponds to TRBD1 (6 bases). Germline V gene data show CDR1 as SQVTM and CDR2 as ANQGSEA. The ends were cut back, 3 bases at V and 5 bases at J, with 14 bases in the middle. This CDR3 is built from 14 residues. CDR3 amino acids: CSVDIGQFNNEQFF. The CDR3 coding sequence is TGCAGCGTTGATATTGGACAGTTCAACAATGAGCAGTTCTTC.

Ten or more counts support this clonotype. V and J are TRBV28 and TRBJ2-3; D might be TRBD1 or TRBD2, each matching 5 bases. The V gene lost 6 bases and the J gene lost 3 bases, with 13 bases spanning the gap. This CDR3 has 14 residues. The germline gives CDR1 MDHEN, CDR2 SYDVKM. CDR3 sequence reads: CASSRDEETDTQYF. The DNA of the CDR3 is TGTGCCAGCAGCCGGGACGAGGAAACAGATACGCAGTATTTT. Combining the CDR3 with reference TRBV28 and TRBJ2-3 gives the whole variable domain DVKVTQSSRYLVKRTGEKVFLECVQDMDHENMFWYRQDPGLGLRLIYFSYDVKMKEKGDIPEGYSVSREKKERFSLILESASTNQTSMYLCASSRDEETDTQYFGPGTRLTVL.

In its sample, this clonotype was seen a few times. Written as DNA, the CDR3 is TGCGCCAGCAGCTCAGTGGGGAGCACCGGGGAGCTGTTTTTT. Residues: CASSSVGSTGELFF. This chain joins TRBV5-1 and TRBJ2-2, with D maybe TRBD2 (5 bases). Between the trimmed V and J ends, which lost 3 bases and 4 bases, there was a span of 10 bases. Germline CDR1 and CDR2: SGHRS and YFSETQ. This CDR3 is built from 14 residues. The complete variable domain, with remaining parts taken from reference TRBV5-1 and TRBJ2-2, reads KAGVTQTPRYLIKTRGQQVTLSCSPISGHRSVSWYQQTPGQGLQFLFEYFSETQRNKGNFPGRFSGRQFSNSRSEMNVSTLELGDSALYLCASSSVGSTGELFFGEGSRLTVL.

Only a few counts were recorded for this clonotype. This chain uses TRBV6-1 with TRBJ1-3, with D perhaps matching TRBD1 (5 bases). CDR1 MNHNS and CDR2 SASEGT come from the germline V gene. The V end lost 6 bases, the J end lost 2 bases, and 17 bases lay between the germline ends. The CDR3 covers 16 residues. The CDR3 reads CASSTRMAGTGNTIYF. In nucleotides, the CDR3 is TGTGCCAGCAGCACCCGTATGGCAGGGACTGGAAACACCATATATTTT.

This clonotype was seen many times. This chain connects TRBV28 to TRBJ2-4; D unclear. Germline lookup yields CDR1 MDHEN and CDR2 SYDVKM. The V end lost 4 bases, the J end lost 6 bases, and 16 bases lay between the germline ends. This CDR3 spans 15 amino acids. CDR3 DNA: TGTGCCAGCAGTTCGGTGAGCCTGGATTCAAACATTCAGTACTTC. Translating gives CASSSVSLDSNIQYF.

This clonotype has at least ten counts. The V call is TRBV12-3 or TRBV12-4, the J call TRBJ2-1; the D gene is possibly TRBD2 (6 bases). This CDR3 has 16 residues. V was shortened by 0 bases and J by 3 bases, with 12 bases between the two germline ends. CDR3 amino acids: CASSLARGAGYNEQFF. In DNA, the CDR3 is TGTGCCAGCAGTTTAGCGCGGGGAGCTGGCTACAATGAGCAGTTCTTC.

Only a few counts were recorded for this clonotype. The J gene is TRBJ1-1, the V gene TRBV7-9; TRBD1 might be the D (6 bases). V was shortened by 5 bases and J by 8 bases, with 12 bases between the two germline ends. CDR3 length equals 12 residues. Germline V gene lookup returns CDR1 SEHNR and CDR2 FQNEAQ (reference sequence). CDR3 coding DNA: TGTGCCAGCAGCACAGGGATTTACGAAGCTTTCTTT. Amino acid sequence: CASSTGIYEAFF.

This clonotype was seen a few times. The CDR3 DNA reads as TGTGCCAGCAGCTTGACAAGGACACATCCGGACACTGAAGCTTTCTTT. Translated, it gives CASSLTRTHPDTEAFF. This chain joins TRBV5-4 and TRBJ1-1, with D perhaps matching TRBD1 (5 bases). The CDR3 spans 16 residues. V lost 1 base, J lost 3 bases, and 16 bases lay in between. Germline CDR1 SGHNT, CDR2 YYREEE (reference sequence).

This clonotype was picked up a small number of times. CDR3 amino acids: CASSDLFSGNTIYF. The CDR3 DNA reads as TGTGCCAGCAGCGACCTATTCTCTGGAAACACCATATATTTT. This rearrangement joins TRBV11-2 to TRBJ1-3; no clear D. This CDR3 has 14 residues. From germline, CDR1 is SGHAT and CDR2 FQNNGV. Trimming shortened V by 5 bases and J by 0 bases, and 8 bases separated the two germline ends.